This entry lists 26 T cell receptor beta chains sequenced from one sample in a study of cytomegalovirus exposure and HLA in healthy donors. Some clones are missing from TCRdb's copy, which holds only in-frame ones; the method was immunoSEQ multiplex PCR. The repertoire holds 200,000 to 250,000 clones, with around 90% as singletons. Sequencing was carried out using PBMCs. These receptors were collected from a woman younger than 30 in good health and CMV-seronegative.

A single count supports this clone. The rearrangement uses TRBV7-9 and TRBJ2-2, with TRBD2 as a possible D gene (6 bases). V lost 5 bases and J lost 0, with 16 bases in between. The CDR3 loop spans 17 amino acids. From germline, CDR1 is SEHNR and CDR2 FQNEAQ (reference sequence). CDR3 residues: CASSLGSWGANTGELFF. CDR3 bases: TGTGCCAGCAGCCTAGGTTCGTGGGGGGCGAACACCGGGGAGCTGTTTTTT.

This clone appeared a single time. The V gene is TRBV20-1, the J gene TRBJ1-1, with D possibly matching TRBD1 (5 bases). The CDR3 loop spans 11 amino acids. V lost 7 bases to trimming and J lost 10 bases, with 16 bases between them. CDR1 and CDR2 from the germline V gene are DFQATT and SNEGSKA (reference sequence). The CDR3 DNA follows: TGCAGTGTCCCGGGGCGGGGGGTAGCTTTCTTT. Its translation is CSVPGRGVAFF.

The chain is built from TRBV2 and TRBJ2-4; TRBD1 agrees at 10 bases. After removal of 6 bases from V and 7 bases from J, the junction contained 3 bases not matched to a gene. CDR1 SNHLY and CDR2 FYNNEI come from the germline V gene. The CDR3 runs 13 residues. This CDR3 is CASSGQGGNIQYF. CDR3 in DNA: TGTGCCAGCAGCGGACAGGGGGGGAACATTCAGTACTTC.

The chain uses TRBV6-5 and TRBJ2-7; D is unresolved. V lost 4 bases and J lost 3, with 10 bases in between. Per germline, CDR1 MNHEY and CDR2 SVGAGI. CDR3 length equals 13 residues. CDR3 region: CASSLTRVYEQYF. The CDR3 nucleotides are TGTGCCAGCAGTTTAACCCGGGTCTACGAGCAGTACTTC.

The V and J genes are TRBV4-3 and TRBJ2-3; 8 bases are shared with TRBD2. This CDR3 has 14 amino acids. The germline CDR1 and CDR2 sequences are LGHNA and YSLEER. Unmatched junction bases numbered 1, after V lost 1 base and J lost 4 bases. In DNA, the CDR3 is TGCGCCAGCAGCCAAGCTAGCGGGTCAGATACGCAGTATTTT. It is translated as CASSQASGSDTQYF.

The CDR3 DNA follows: TGTGCCAGCAGCCCCATATGGTCGGGACAGGGGGTAATGAACGAGCAGTACTTC. Residues: CASSPIWSGQGVMNEQYF. The V and J genes are TRBV7-9 and TRBJ2-7, with 11 nucleotides matching TRBD1. J lost 5 bases, V lost 5 bases, and 17 bases had no gene match. Germline lookup yields CDR1 SEHNR and CDR2 FQNEAQ (reference sequence). The length of the CDR3 is 18 residues.

In this sample, this clone turned up once. The chain is built from TRBV28 and TRBJ1-5; 7 nucleotides align to TRBD1. Germline loops: CDR1 MDHEN, CDR2 SYDVKM. This CDR3 is 17 amino acids long. V was clipped by 7 bases and J by 1 base; unmatched bases: 13. Here the CDR3 DNA reads TGTGCCAGCACTAGGGCAGAGGGGGCCGGGAGCAATCAGCCCCAGCATTTT. Protein sequence: CASTRAEGAGSNQPQHF.

V is TRBV4-1 and J is TRBJ2-1; 7 bases are shared with TRBD2. Germline V gene data show CDR1 as MGHRA and CDR2 as YSYEKL. The junction had 8 bases not matched to a gene; V was cut back by 0 bases and J by 9 bases. The CDR3 has 15 amino acids. The CDR3 sequence is CASSQDAREFPEQFF. CDR3 DNA: TGCGCCAGCAGCCAAGACGCGCGGGAGTTCCCTGAGCAGTTCTTC.

The chain combines TRBV2 with TRBJ1-2; the D gene is possibly TRBD1 (5 bases). The CDR3 covers 14 residues. V was cut by 1 base and J by 6 bases, with 12 bases left in between. Germline assignment: CDR1 SNHLY and CDR2 FYNNEI. The CDR3 region has the DNA TGTGCCAGCAGTGAAGGGACAAATAAAAATGGCTACACCTTC. Translation gives CASSEGTNKNGYTF. Drawing the rest from reference TRBV2 and TRBJ1-2, the complete variable domain is EPEVTQTPSHQVTQMGQEVILRCVPISNHLYFYWYRQILGQKVEFLVSFYNNEISEKSEIFDDQFSVERPDGSNFTLKIRSTKLEDSAMYFCASSEGTNKNGYTFGSGTRLTVV.

This chain uses TRBV27 with TRBJ1-1, with a weak D call TRBD1 (6 bases). Looked up from germline, CDR1 is MNHEY and CDR2 is SMNVEV (reference sequence). The V and J ends lost 4 bases and 1 base respectively, with 7 bases between them. The length of the CDR3 is 13 residues. The CDR3 sequence is CASSWGQNTEAFF. The CDR3, as DNA: TGTGCCAGCAGTTGGGGACAGAACACTGAAGCTTTCTTT.

The chain joins TRBV28 to TRBJ1-5; D is perhaps TRBD1 (5 bases). Deletions cut 5 bases from V and 3 bases from J, with 11 bases between. The germline V gene has CDR1 MDHEN and CDR2 SYDVKM. There are 14 residues in the CDR3. The CDR3 region has the DNA TGTGCCAGCAGTGGGGGGGACTACAATCAGCCCCAGCATTTT. Translating it yields CASSGGDYNQPQHF.

The chain uses TRBV30 and TRBJ2-7, with 9 bases that match TRBD2. The germline gives CDR1 GTSNPN, CDR2 SVGIG (reference sequence). This CDR3 is built from 15 residues. The ends lost 3 bases at V and 2 bases at J; junction bases unmatched: 8. CDR3 protein: CAWSILAGTTYEQYF. The CDR3, as DNA: TGTGCCTGGAGCATTCTAGCGGGGACCACCTACGAGCAGTACTTC.

The gene calls are TRBV7-2 and TRBJ2-1; D uncertain. CDR1 is SGHTA, CDR2 FQGNSA, per germline. V lost 5 bases and J 9 bases, leaving 14 bases between the germline ends. The CDR3 is 13 amino acids. CDR3 protein: CASSLQDSLEQFF. The DNA for the CDR3 is TGTGCCAGCAGCCTCCAGGATTCCCTTGAGCAGTTCTTC.

The chain carries TRBV7-8 and TRBJ2-2; TRBD1 aligns across 7 bases. CDR1 and CDR2 (germline): SGHVS, FQNEAQ. J gave up 3 bases and V 4 bases, and 8 bases lay outside the gene matches. The CDR3 spans 16 residues. CDR3 in amino acids: CASSSPGGLDTGELFF. The CDR3 nucleotides are TGTGCCAGCAGCTCCCCAGGGGGTTTAGACACCGGGGAGCTGTTTTTT.

Turning to this clone: The same CDR3 also results from other DNA sequences found in this sample. The chain joins TRBV5-6 to TRBJ2-5; D not resolved. Trimming took 2 bases from V and 4 from J, leaving 3 bases between them. This CDR3 has 11 amino acids. Germline CDR1 is SGHDT and CDR2 is YYEEEE. This CDR3 reads CASSFRETQYF. DNA of the CDR3: TGTGCCAGCAGCTTCAGAGAGACCCAGTACTTC.

This clone was counted once. The chain employs TRBV27 and TRBJ2-1; 9 positions match TRBD1. The CDR3 contains 16 residues. The V segment lost 3 bases and the J segment 6 bases; nucleotides outside the gene matches: 9. Germline-derived CDR1 and CDR2 are MNHEY and SMNVEV (reference sequence). CDR3: CASSLYSGTGSNEQFF. The CDR3, as DNA: TGTGCCAGCAGTTTGTATTCCGGGACAGGGAGCAATGAGCAGTTCTTC.

The V and J genes are TRBV6-5 and TRBJ2-1; 7 nucleotides agree with TRBD2. The CDR3 contains 12 residues. Germline loops: CDR1 MNHEY, CDR2 SVGAGI. Unmatched junction bases numbered 5, after V lost 5 bases and J lost 10 bases. The CDR3 region is CASSLPGGEQFF. CDR3 bases: TGTGCCAGCAGTCTCCCGGGAGGCGAGCAGTTCTTC.

The rearrangement links TRBV4-2 to TRBJ1-2; 8 nucleotides agree with TRBD1. Losses at the gene ends were 0 bases for V and 2 bases for J; bases not matched to a gene: 8. Germline V gene data show CDR1 as LGHNA and CDR2 as YNFKEQ. This CDR3 is 17 amino acids long. CDR3 in amino acids: CASSQEVAGGRNYGYTF. The CDR3 coding sequence is TGTGCCAGCAGCCAAGAAGTAGCAGGGGGCAGGAACTATGGCTACACCTTC.

The J gene is TRBJ1-2, the V gene TRBV5-6, with TRBD1 matching 7 bases. The CDR3 is 14 amino acids. Germline V gives CDR1 SGHDT, CDR2 YYEEEE. After removal of 2 bases from V and 0 bases from J, the junction contained 1 base not matched to a gene. The CDR3: CASSLQGPNYGYTF. DNA of the CDR3: TGTGCCAGCAGCTTACAGGGGCCTAACTATGGCTACACCTTC.

V is TRBV28 and J is TRBJ1-2, with 7 nucleotides matching TRBD1. From germline, CDR1 is MDHEN and CDR2 SYDVKM. V lost 5 bases, J lost 4 bases, and 16 bases stayed unmatched. The CDR3 totals 17 residues. The CDR3 DNA reads TGTGCCAGCAGTCCATGGAGGGGGCTTCAGGCTGGCTATGGCTACACCTTC. Translating gives CASSPWRGLQAGYGYTF.

The rearrangement links TRBV9 to TRBJ2-1, with D maybe TRBD2 (8 bases). This CDR3 has 17 amino acids. Trimming took off 5 bases at V and 7 bases at J, with 25 bases between the two ends. In germline, CDR1 is SGDLS, CDR2 YYNGEE. DNA for the CDR3: TGTGCCAGCAGGCCAGGGGGACTAGGGGGTAGTCCGAATGAGCAGTTCTTC. It specifies CASRPGGLGGSPNEQFF.

This clone was found once. The chain employs TRBV30 and TRBJ1-1, with D maybe TRBD1 (5 bases). The V and J ends lost 5 bases and 1 base respectively, with 11 bases between them. The CDR3 is 13 amino acids. Germline V lookup: CDR1 GTSNPN, CDR2 SVGIG (reference sequence). In DNA, the CDR3 is TGTGCCTGGTATTACAGGACGAACACTGAAGCTTTCTTT. Translating it yields CAWYYRTNTEAFF.

This clone was observed once. The genes are TRBV15 and TRBJ2-4; D uncertain. Trimming removed 0 bases from V and 6 bases from J, with 3 bases in between. Germline V lookup: CDR1 LNHNV, CDR2 YYDKDF (reference sequence). This CDR3 is 12 amino acids long. CDR3 sequence: CATSRDGNIQYF. The CDR3 nucleotides read TGTGCCACCAGCAGAGACGGAAACATTCAGTACTTC.

The chain has TRBV19 and TRBJ1-2; the D gene is possibly TRBD1 (6 bases). Trimming removed 4 bases from V and 0 bases from J, with 15 bases in between. CDR1 is LNHDA and CDR2 is SQIVND in the germline V gene (reference sequence). CDR3 length equals 16 residues. DNA of the CDR3: TGTGCCAGTAGTAGCCTGCTCAGGGGTTCTAACTATGGCTACACCTTC. Its protein is CASSSLLRGSNYGYTF.

The chain joins TRBV29-1 to TRBJ1-1; 7 positions match TRBD1. This CDR3 spans 14 amino acids. Per germline, CDR1 SQVTM and CDR2 ANQGSEA. V trimming: 4 bases; J trimming: 2 bases; junction bases outside the gene matches: 7. Here the CDR3 reads CSVVGGSGNTEAFF. As DNA, the CDR3 is TGCAGCGTTGTAGGGGGCAGTGGAAACACTGAAGCTTTCTTT.

The genes are TRBV19 and TRBJ1-5; perhaps TRBD1 as D (5 bases). This CDR3 spans 15 amino acids. The V end was cut by 5 bases, the J end by 4 bases, with 15 bases between. CDR1 is LNHDA and CDR2 is SQIVND in the germline V gene (reference sequence). The CDR3 DNA is TGTGCCAGTAGTGTCGAGAGAGGGACTAATCAGCCCCAGCATTTT. Its protein is CASSVERGTNQPQHF. Full variable domain (remainder filled in from reference TRBV19 and TRBJ1-5): DGGITQSPKYLFRKEGQNVTLSCEQNLNHDAMYWYRQDPGQGLRLIYYSQIVNDFQKGDIAEGYSVSREKKESFPLTVTSAQKNPTAFYLCASSVERGTNQPQHFGDGTRLSIL.